Shown below are 32 T cell receptor beta chains from a single sample sequenced in a study of blood T cell repertoires in COVID-19. TCRdb's copy holds only in-frame clones and misses some; the assay was immunoSEQ multiplex PCR. Altogether over 60,000 clones are present, approximately 86% being singletons, with the ten largest covering about an eighth. Sequences were obtained from peripheral blood. The receptors were gathered from an older woman with acute or convalescent COVID-19.

V gene TRBV24-1 combines with J gene TRBJ2-3, with 12 bases lining up with TRBD2. The junction had 6 bases not matched to a gene; V was cut back by 4 bases and J by 5 bases. The CDR3 totals 16 residues. Germline values: CDR1 KGHDR, CDR2 SFDVKD. CDR3 nucleotides: TGTGCCACCAGTGAAAGACTAGCGGGGGTCAAAGATACGCAGTATTTT. It yields the protein CATSERLAGVKDTQYF.

V is TRBV19 and J is TRBJ1-1; D unresolved. CDR1 is LNHDA and CDR2 is SQIVND in the germline V gene (reference sequence). Trimming stripped 3 bases from V and 8 bases from J, with 16 bases between. The CDR3 sequence is 14 residues long. The CDR3 loop reads CASSILGVPAEAFF. The CDR3 region has the DNA TGTGCCAGTAGTATTCTGGGAGTACCCGCCGAAGCTTTCTTT.

The chain is built from TRBV21-1 and TRBJ2-2; whether TRBD2, the table's D call, matches the DNA was not checked. TRBV21-1 counts as a pseudogene. The CDR3 is 21 amino acids. In nucleotides, the CDR3 is TGTGCCAGCAGCCCTCTTCGGCCATCTAGCGGGGGGGCCTTGGGAACCGGGGAGCTGTTTTTT. Its translation is CASSPLRPSSGGALGTGELFF.

This sequence joins TRBV7-8 and TRBJ1-1; 7 positions match TRBD1. CDR1 is SGHVS, CDR2 FQNEAQ, per germline. This CDR3 comprises 14 residues. Losses at the gene ends were 5 bases for V and 5 bases for J; bases not matched to a gene: 8. The CDR3 sequence is CASSLDRAGTEAFF. For the CDR3, the DNA is TGTGCCAGCAGCCTCGACAGGGCTGGGACTGAAGCTTTCTTT.

This sequence joins TRBV7-9 and TRBJ2-1, with 9 bases that match TRBD1. Trimming removed 2 bases from V and 8 bases from J; junction bases left unmatched: 13. Looked up from germline, CDR1 is SEHNR and CDR2 is FQNEAQ (reference sequence). The CDR3 runs 17 residues. The CDR3 loop reads CASSLSPGTGLIDEQFF. CDR3 sequence (DNA): TGTGCCAGCAGCTTATCCCCCGGGACAGGGTTAATCGATGAGCAGTTCTTC.

The chain couples TRBV5-6 to TRBJ1-6, with D hard to call. The CDR3 spans 13 residues. V gave up 4 bases and J gave up 9 bases, with 11 bases separating them. From germline, CDR1 is SGHDT and CDR2 YYEEEE. CDR3 coding DNA: TGTGCCAGCAGCCCGAACACAGTTTCACCCCTCCACTTT. Translated, it gives CASSPNTVSPLHF. Drawing the rest from reference TRBV5-6 and TRBJ1-6, the complete variable domain is DAGVTQSPTHLIKTRGQQVTLRCSPKSGHDTVSWYQQALGQGPQFIFQYYEEEERQRGNFPDRFSGHQFPNYSSELNVNALLLGDSALYLCASSPNTVSPLHFGNGTRLTVT.

V gene TRBV19 combines with J gene TRBJ2-2, with TRBD2 matching 12 bases. CDR3 length equals 17 residues. Germline-derived CDR1 and CDR2 are LNHDA and SQIVND (reference sequence). Trimming cost V 3 bases and J 6 bases; bases outside gene matches: 8. Here the CDR3 reads CASSIRPLAGGAGELFF. CDR3 sequence (DNA): TGTGCCAGTAGTATCCGCCCCCTAGCGGGGGGGGCCGGGGAGCTGTTTTTT.

The gene calls are TRBV19 and TRBJ1-2, with D perhaps TRBD1 (6 bases). The CDR3 extends over 14 amino acids. Trimming shortened V by 9 bases and J by 4 bases, and 18 bases separated the two germline ends. From germline, CDR1 is LNHDA and CDR2 SQIVND (reference sequence). The CDR3 protein is CASREGGRTYGYTF. The CDR3 DNA follows: TGTGCCAGCCGCGAGGGGGGGCGAACCTATGGCTACACCTTC.

The table lists this clone with a count of one. The chain combines TRBV5-5 with TRBJ2-7; TRBD2 is a possible D gene (6 bases). In germline, CDR1 is SGHKS, CDR2 YYEKEE (reference sequence). Trimming removed 4 bases at V and 3 bases at J, with 14 bases between. CDR3 length: 14 amino acids. DNA for the CDR3: TGTGCCAGCAGCCCCGTGGGGGGAAGCTACGAGCAGTACTTC. Amino acid sequence: CASSPVGGSYEQYF.

The chain carries TRBV28 and TRBJ2-7; TRBD2 aligns across 9 bases. This CDR3 contains 14 residues. V trimming: 7 bases; J trimming: 4 bases; junction bases outside the gene matches: 8. In germline, CDR1 is MDHEN, CDR2 SYDVKM. CDR3 nucleotides: TGTGCCAGCAAAACCGGGACTAGCAGTTACGAGCAGTACTTC. It yields the protein CASKTGTSSYEQYF.

The rearrangement uses TRBV12-3 or TRBV12-4 and TRBJ2-3; D may be TRBD1 (5 bases). Trimming removed 3 bases at V and 8 bases at J, with 9 bases between. The CDR3 runs 12 residues. CDR3 DNA sequence: TGTGCCAGCAGTTTCCCGCAGGGTACGCAGTATTTT. Its protein is CASSFPQGTQYF.

The chain joins TRBV6-4 to TRBJ2-1, with TRBD1 identical over 9 bases. The J segment lost 4 bases and the V segment lost 4 bases, leaving 11 bases of the junction unmatched. This CDR3 has 17 residues. Germline CDR1 is MRHNA and CDR2 is SNTAGT. Written as DNA, the CDR3 is TGTGCCAGCAGTGCATCCCCGACAGGGGGTACTTACAATGAGCAGTTCTTC. This sequence encodes CASSASPTGGTYNEQFF.

This rearrangement joins TRBV6-4 to TRBJ1-5, with D maybe TRBD1 (5 bases). V was shortened by 4 bases and J by 9 bases, with 13 bases between the two germline ends. CDR1 is MRHNA, CDR2 SNTAGT, per germline. The CDR3 contains 13 residues. Here the CDR3 reads CASSVEGGGPQHF. DNA of the CDR3: TGTGCCAGCAGTGTAGAGGGCGGGGGGCCCCAGCATTTT.

The chain uses TRBV10-3 and TRBJ1-2; maybe TRBD1 (6 bases). The germline V gene encodes CDR1 ENHRY and CDR2 SYGVKD. The CDR3 contains 13 residues. Trimming took off 4 bases at V and 8 bases at J, with 14 bases between the two ends. CDR3 nucleotides: TGTGCCATCAGTGGGGCCAACAGGGCCGGCTACACCTTC. This codes for CAISGANRAGYTF.

The rearrangement links TRBV6-1 to TRBJ2-4, with D uncertain. V was pared by 2 bases and J by 8 bases, with 4 bases between. The CDR3 is 11 residues long. CDR1 is MNHNS and CDR2 is SASEGT in the germline V gene. The CDR3 here is CASSEIDIQYF. The CDR3 region has the DNA TGTGCCAGCAGTGAAATAGACATTCAGTACTTC.

This clone was seen once. The chain carries TRBV5-1 and TRBJ2-3; TRBD2 agrees at 13 bases. The germline CDR1 and CDR2 sequences are SGHRS and YFSETQ. J gave up 0 bases and V 3 bases, and 4 bases lay outside the gene matches. There are 17 residues in the CDR3. The CDR3 nucleotides read TGCGCCAGCAGCTCCTTGACTAGCGGGGGGAGCACAGATACGCAGTATTTT. Its protein is CASSSLTSGGSTDTQYF.

The CDR3 nucleotides are TGTGCCAGCAGCGTCGGGACAGCTCAAGAGACCCAGTACTTC. Protein: CASSVGTAQETQYF. J is TRBJ2-5 and V is TRBV7-9; TRBD1 aligns across 7 bases. Germline-derived CDR1 and CDR2 are SEHNR and FQNEAQ (reference sequence). V gave up 5 bases and J gave up 2 bases; unmatched junction bases: 5. This CDR3 is 14 amino acids long.

This chain connects TRBV7-2 to TRBJ1-1; possible D gene TRBD1, 6 bases. This CDR3 region has 16 residues. Germline V CDR1 and CDR2: SGHTA, FQGNSA. Trimming took 0 bases from V and 3 from J, leaving 14 bases between them. The CDR3 bases are TGTGCCAGCAGCTTAGCGTTTGTTTCAGGGGACACTGAAGCTTTCTTT. It encodes CASSLAFVSGDTEAFF. The full variable domain, completed using reference TRBV7-2 and TRBJ1-1, is GAGVSQSPSNKVTEKGKDVELRCDPISGHTALYWYRQSLGQGLEFLIYFQGNSAPDKSGLPSDRFSAERTGGSVSTLTIQRTQQEDSAVYLCASSLAFVSGDTEAFFGQGTRLTVV.

The V and J genes are TRBV23-1 and TRBJ2-2, with 9 bases lining up with TRBD1. TRBV23-1 belongs to the ORF category, with a function that is uncertain. Trimming cost V 10 bases and J 6 bases; bases outside gene matches: 9. The CDR3 totals 14 residues. DNA for the CDR3: TGCGCCATCAAAGATTGGACAGGGGCCGGGGAGCTGTTTTTT. It translates to CAIKDWTGAGELFF.

The chain employs TRBV5-5 and TRBJ1-2; 8 bases line up with TRBD1. CDR1 and CDR2 from the germline V gene are SGHKS and YYEKEE (reference sequence). This CDR3 is built from 15 residues. The V gene end was trimmed by 4 bases and the J gene end by 1 base; junction bases not matched to a gene: 6. The CDR3 nucleotides are TGTGCCAGCAGCCAGCGGACAGGGATTAACTATGGCTACACCTTC. Its protein is CASSQRTGINYGYTF.

V usage is TRBV5-1 and J usage is TRBJ2-3; a weak D match, TRBD2 (6 bases). This CDR3 contains 14 residues. The V and J ends lost 2 bases and 5 bases respectively, with 12 bases between them. CDR1 SGHRS and CDR2 YFSETQ come from the germline V gene. The CDR3 loop is CASSLGGSQDTQYF. CDR3 sequence (DNA): TGCGCCAGCAGCTTAGGAGGGTCCCAAGATACGCAGTATTTT.

The chain recombines TRBV7-6 with TRBJ2-5; 9 positions match TRBD2. Germline lookup yields CDR1 SGHVS and CDR2 FNYEAQ. The V and J ends lost 2 bases and 5 bases, in that order; junction bases with no gene match: 6. The CDR3 totals 15 residues. The CDR3: CASSLRRGGLETQYF. In DNA, the CDR3 is TGTGCCAGCAGCTTACGGCGGGGGGGCCTCGAGACCCAGTACTTC.

V and J are TRBV2 and TRBJ1-1; 8 positions agree with TRBD1. Trimming took 9 bases from V and 1 from J; bases not matched to a gene: 4. The CDR3 covers 13 residues. CDR1 is SNHLY and CDR2 is FYNNEI in the germline V gene. The CDR3 DNA is TGTGCCAGTATAACAGGGGGGAACACTGAAGCTTTCTTT. It encodes CASITGGNTEAFF.

V is TRBV28 and J is TRBJ1-6, with TRBD1 identical over 8 bases. This CDR3 is 14 amino acids long. Germline trimming cut 3 bases from V and 10 bases from J; bases unmatched to any gene: 5. Germline V CDR1 and CDR2: MDHEN, SYDVKM. The CDR3 sequence: CASSLTGEGSPLHF. DNA for the CDR3: TGTGCCAGCAGTTTGACAGGGGAGGGGTCACCCCTCCACTTT.

The rearrangement joins TRBV15 to TRBJ1-4; TRBD1 matches 8 bases. The CDR3 consists of 17 residues. J was trimmed by 7 bases and V by 2 bases; bases with no gene match: 12. The germline V gene has CDR1 LNHNV and CDR2 YYDKDF (reference sequence). The CDR3 region is CATSRIRQGMGSEKLFF. CDR3 coding DNA: TGTGCCACCAGCAGAATAAGACAGGGGATGGGGAGTGAAAAACTGTTTTTT.

V and J are TRBV12-5 and TRBJ2-5, with D unclear. Per germline, CDR1 LGHNT and CDR2 FRNRAP. The CDR3 totals 11 residues. Trimming removed 4 bases from V and 4 bases from J, with 4 bases in between. CDR3 nucleotides: TGTGCTAGTGGTTACAGAGAGACCCAGTACTTC. Amino acids: CASGYRETQYF.

In this sample, this clone turned up once. The chain links TRBV5-5 to TRBJ2-7; 9 bases agree with TRBD1. Germline V gene sequence: CDR1 SGHKS, CDR2 YYEKEE (reference sequence). The CDR3 has 16 residues. With 0 bases clipped from V and 3 bases from J, the junction kept 7 bases outside the gene matches. For the CDR3, the DNA is TGTGCCAGCAGCTTGGCCCCCGGGACAGGGATCTACGAGCAGTACTTC. Residues: CASSLAPGTGIYEQYF.

This clone was counted a few times. V gene TRBV9 combines with J gene TRBJ1-1; D may be TRBD1 (6 bases). CDR3 length equals 15 residues. From germline, CDR1 is SGDLS and CDR2 YYNGEE. The ends were cut back, 2 bases at V and 1 base at J, with 12 bases in the middle. The CDR3 DNA sequence: TGTGCCAGCAGCGTTCTTCAGGGGAGGAACACTGAAGCTTTCTTT. Protein: CASSVLQGRNTEAFF.

This sequence joins TRBV19 and TRBJ2-7, with D possibly TRBD1 on 7 matching bases. The germline V gene has CDR1 LNHDA and CDR2 SQIVND (reference sequence). V was clipped by 5 bases and J by 8 bases, with 19 bases between them. This CDR3 is 14 amino acids long. The CDR3 nucleotides read TGTGCCAGTAGTTCAGGGGGGACCCTTCGCCAGCAGTACTTC. Translation: CASSSGGTLRQQYF.

The J gene is TRBJ2-2, the V gene TRBV21-1; the D call TRBD1 from the table was never checked on the DNA. TRBV21-1 represents a pseudogene. CDR3 length equals 16 residues. The CDR3 is CASSKDDRGGTGELFF. In DNA form, the CDR3 reads TGTGCCAGCAGCAAAGACGACAGGGGTGGCACCGGGGAGCTGTTTTTT.

V gene TRBV5-1 combines with J gene TRBJ2-5; possibly TRBD2 for D (5 bases). Germline V lookup: CDR1 SGHRS, CDR2 YFSETQ. The V and J ends lost 0 bases and 1 base respectively, with 7 bases between them. This CDR3 spans 14 amino acids. CDR3 DNA: TGCGCCAGCAGCTTGGAGGCGGGCCAAGAGACCCAGTACTTC. Its protein product is CASSLEAGQETQYF. Supplemented by reference TRBV5-1 and TRBJ2-5, the full variable domain reads KAGVTQTPRYLIKTRGQQVTLSCSPISGHRSVSWYQQTPGQGLQFLFEYFSETQRNKGNFPGRFSGRQFSNSRSEMNVSTLELGDSALYLCASSLEAGQETQYFGPGTRLLVL.

This chain joins TRBV5-1 and TRBJ2-4, with 9 bases lining up with TRBD1. Germline V gene sequence: CDR1 SGHRS, CDR2 YFSETQ. With V trimmed by 3 bases and J by 5 bases, 3 bases remained unmatched. The CDR3 extends over 14 amino acids. Here the CDR3 reads CASSSTGGENIQYF. CDR3 nucleotides: TGCGCCAGCAGCTCCACAGGGGGCGAAAACATTCAGTACTTC.